The T cell receptor beta chain under discussion was sequenced for a study of human T cells and chemical hapten exposure. Study-level background: Patients received weekly diphenylcyclopropenone doses to the scalp throughout the roughly 24-week study.

The V end lost 4 bases, the J end lost 4 bases, and 13 bases lay between the germline ends. Germline CDR1 and CDR2: SGHDN and FVKESK. The CDR3 extends over 14 amino acids. Methods used by the authors: A per-sample median of around 88,000 TCRs was observed, with counts ranging from about 23,224 to 700,000. TCRdb fed the RACE reads into MiXCR, producing one record per CDR3 protein. The V and J calls here are based on TCRdb, not the publication. The sample lists nearly 350,000 distinct CDR3 sequences; around 7% were seen once. The table lists this clonotype with a few counts. Its target is unknown. Time point of the sample: patch test 1, 2 weeks after DPC sensitization. This sample's treatment: therapeutic diphenylcyclopropenone sensitization with weekly scalp DPC. The study, taken as a whole, reports: No alteration of TCRs above 1 in 1000 frequency was seen with DPC sensitization.

V and J are TRBV14 and TRBJ1-1; a possible D gene is TRBD1 (5 bases). Source: whole blood, taken in connection with sensitization to the hapten diphenylcyclopropenone (DPC). This TCR derives from a young woman with alopecia areata. Some clones in this sample may be carry-over from other donors' samples. CDR3 sequence (DNA): TGTGCCAGCAGCCGCAGGGAGTCGAGCACTGAAGCTTTCTTT. It yields the protein CASSRRESSTEAFF. Full variable domain (outside the CDR3, taken from reference TRBV14 and TRBJ1-1): EAGVTQFPSHSVIEKGQTVTLRCDPISGHDNLYWYRRVMGKEIKFLLHFVKESKQDESGMPNNRFLAERTGGTYSTLKVQPAELEDSGVYFCASSRRESSTEAFFGQGTRLTVV.